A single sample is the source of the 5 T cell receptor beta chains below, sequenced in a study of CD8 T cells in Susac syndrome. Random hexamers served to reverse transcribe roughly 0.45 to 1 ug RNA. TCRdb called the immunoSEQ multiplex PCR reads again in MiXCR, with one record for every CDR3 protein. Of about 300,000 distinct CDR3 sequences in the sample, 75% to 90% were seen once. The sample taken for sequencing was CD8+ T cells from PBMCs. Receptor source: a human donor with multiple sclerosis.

CDR3 loop: CSANPGELFF. The CDR3 coding sequence is TGCAGTGCTAATCCCGGGGAGCTGTTTTTT. The V gene is TRBV20-1, the J gene TRBJ2-2; D uncertain. Germline V gene sequence: CDR1 DFQATT, CDR2 SNEGSKA (reference sequence). CDR3 length equals 10 residues. Trimming removed 4 bases at V and 6 bases at J, with 3 bases between.

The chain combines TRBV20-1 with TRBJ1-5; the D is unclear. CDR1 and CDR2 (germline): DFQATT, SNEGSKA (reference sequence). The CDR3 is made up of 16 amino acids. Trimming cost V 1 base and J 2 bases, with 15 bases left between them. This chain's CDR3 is CSARAQDERGNQPQHF. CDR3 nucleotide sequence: TGCAGTGCTAGAGCCCAAGACGAAAGAGGCAATCAGCCCCAGCATTTT.

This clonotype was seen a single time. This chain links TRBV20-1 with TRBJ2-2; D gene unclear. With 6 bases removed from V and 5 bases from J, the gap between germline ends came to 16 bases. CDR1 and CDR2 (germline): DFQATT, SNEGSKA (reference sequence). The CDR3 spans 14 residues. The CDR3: CSAPLAEKTGELFF. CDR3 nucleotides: TGCAGTGCCCCATTGGCGGAGAAGACCGGGGAGCTGTTTTTT.

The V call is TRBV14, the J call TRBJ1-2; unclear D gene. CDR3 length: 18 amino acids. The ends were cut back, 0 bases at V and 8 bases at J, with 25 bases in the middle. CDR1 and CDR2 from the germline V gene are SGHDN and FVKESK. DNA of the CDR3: TGTGCCAGCAGCCAAGATGCATTGTCAGATCCGAGGGCCGGAGGCTACACCTTC. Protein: CASSQDALSDPRAGGYTF.

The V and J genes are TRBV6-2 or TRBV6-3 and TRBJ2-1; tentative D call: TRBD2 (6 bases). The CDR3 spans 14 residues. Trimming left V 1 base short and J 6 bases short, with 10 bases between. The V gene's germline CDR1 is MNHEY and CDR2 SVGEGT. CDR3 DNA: TGTGCCAGCAGTTACTGGGGGGTCGGCAATGAGCAGTTCTTC. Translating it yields CASSYWGVGNEQFF.